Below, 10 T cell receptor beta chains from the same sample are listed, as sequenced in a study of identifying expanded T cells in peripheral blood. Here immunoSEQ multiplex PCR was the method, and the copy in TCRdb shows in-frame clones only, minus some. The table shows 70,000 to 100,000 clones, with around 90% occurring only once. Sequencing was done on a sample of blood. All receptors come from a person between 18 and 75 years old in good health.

The CDR3 region is CASSEGGQGVYGYTF. The CDR3 DNA sequence: TGTGCCAGCAGTGAAGGGGGACAGGGTGTATATGGCTACACCTTC. J is TRBJ1-2 and V is TRBV6-1; TRBD1 agrees at 9 bases. The CDR3 sequence is 15 residues long. V was clipped by 1 base and J by 5 bases; unmatched bases: 5. Germline V CDR1 and CDR2: MNHNS, SASEGT.

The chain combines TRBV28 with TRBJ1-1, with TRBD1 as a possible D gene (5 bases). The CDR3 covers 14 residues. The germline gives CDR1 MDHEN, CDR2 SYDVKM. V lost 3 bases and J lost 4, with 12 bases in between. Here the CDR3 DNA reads TGTGCCAGCAGTTTGCAAGGGGCGTTCACTGAAGCTTTCTTT. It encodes CASSLQGAFTEAFF.

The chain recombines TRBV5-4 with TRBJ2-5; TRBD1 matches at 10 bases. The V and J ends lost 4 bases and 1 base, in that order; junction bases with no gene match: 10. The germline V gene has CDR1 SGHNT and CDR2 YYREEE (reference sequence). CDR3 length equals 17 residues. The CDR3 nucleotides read TGTGCCAGCAGCCGGACAGGGGGGGGATATTTCCAAGAGACCCAGTACTTC. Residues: CASSRTGGGYFQETQYF.

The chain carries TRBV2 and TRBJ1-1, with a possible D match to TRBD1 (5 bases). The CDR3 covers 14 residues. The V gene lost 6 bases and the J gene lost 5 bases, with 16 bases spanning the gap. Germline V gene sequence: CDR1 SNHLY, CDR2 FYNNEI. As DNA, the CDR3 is TGTGCCAGCAGGGGACCGGGCGGTCGGACTGAAGCTTTCTTT. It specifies CASRGPGGRTEAFF.

The DNA of the CDR3 is TGTGCCTGGAGTGTAGGGGGCAATCAGCCCCAGCATTTT. Translation: CAWSVGGNQPQHF. This rearrangement joins TRBV30 to TRBJ1-5, with TRBD1 as a possible D gene (5 bases). Germline CDR1 is GTSNPN and CDR2 is SVGIG (reference sequence). This CDR3 region has 13 residues. Deletions cut 0 bases from V and 2 bases from J, with 5 bases between.

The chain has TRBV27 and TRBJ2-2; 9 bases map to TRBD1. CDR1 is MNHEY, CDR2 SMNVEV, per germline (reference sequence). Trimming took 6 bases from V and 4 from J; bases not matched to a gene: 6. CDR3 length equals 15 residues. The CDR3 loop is CASSIETGGTGELFF. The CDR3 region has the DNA TGTGCCAGCAGCATTGAGACAGGGGGCACCGGGGAGCTGTTTTTT.

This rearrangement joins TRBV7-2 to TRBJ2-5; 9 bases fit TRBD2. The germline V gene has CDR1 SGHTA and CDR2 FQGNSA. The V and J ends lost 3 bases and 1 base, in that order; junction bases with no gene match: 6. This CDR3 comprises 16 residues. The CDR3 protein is CASSFPGTSPQETQYF. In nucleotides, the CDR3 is TGTGCCAGCAGCTTCCCCGGGACTAGCCCCCAAGAGACCCAGTACTTC.

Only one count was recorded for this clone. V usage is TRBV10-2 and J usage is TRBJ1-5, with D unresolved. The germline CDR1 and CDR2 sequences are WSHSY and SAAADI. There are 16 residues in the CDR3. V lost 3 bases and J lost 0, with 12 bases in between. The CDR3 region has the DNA TGCGCCAGCAGTGAATACCCGGTTTATAGCAATCAGCCCCAGCATTTT. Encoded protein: CASSEYPVYSNQPQHF.

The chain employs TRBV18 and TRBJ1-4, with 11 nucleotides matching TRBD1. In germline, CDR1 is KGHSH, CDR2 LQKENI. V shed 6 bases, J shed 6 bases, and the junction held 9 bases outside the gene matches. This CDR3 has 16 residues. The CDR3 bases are TGTGCCAGCTCGCGACCCCCGGGACAGGGGGATGAAAAACTGTTTTTT. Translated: CASSRPPGQGDEKLFF.

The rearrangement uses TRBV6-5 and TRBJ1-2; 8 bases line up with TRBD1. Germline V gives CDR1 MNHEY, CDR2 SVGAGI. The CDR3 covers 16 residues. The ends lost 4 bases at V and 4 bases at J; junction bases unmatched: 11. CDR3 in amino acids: CASSSASAGGLYGYTF. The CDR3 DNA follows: TGTGCCAGCAGTTCCGCATCGGCAGGGGGCCTCTATGGCTACACCTTC.